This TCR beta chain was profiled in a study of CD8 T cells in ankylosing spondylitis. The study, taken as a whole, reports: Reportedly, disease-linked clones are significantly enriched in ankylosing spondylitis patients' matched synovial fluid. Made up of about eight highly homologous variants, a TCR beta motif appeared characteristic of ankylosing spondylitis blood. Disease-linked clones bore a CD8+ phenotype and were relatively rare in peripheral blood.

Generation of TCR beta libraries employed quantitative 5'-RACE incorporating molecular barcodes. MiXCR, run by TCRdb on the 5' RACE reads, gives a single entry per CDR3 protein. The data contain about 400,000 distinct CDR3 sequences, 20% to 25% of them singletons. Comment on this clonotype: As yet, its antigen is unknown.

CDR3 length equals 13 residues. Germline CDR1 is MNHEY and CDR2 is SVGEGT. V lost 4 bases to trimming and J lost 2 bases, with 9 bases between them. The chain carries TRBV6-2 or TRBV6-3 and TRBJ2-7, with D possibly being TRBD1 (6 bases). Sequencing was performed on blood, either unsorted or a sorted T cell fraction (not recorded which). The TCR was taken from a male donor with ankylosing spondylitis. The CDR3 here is CASSSRTAYEQYF. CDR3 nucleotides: TGTGCCAGCAGTTCCAGGACAGCCTACGAGCAGTACTTC.